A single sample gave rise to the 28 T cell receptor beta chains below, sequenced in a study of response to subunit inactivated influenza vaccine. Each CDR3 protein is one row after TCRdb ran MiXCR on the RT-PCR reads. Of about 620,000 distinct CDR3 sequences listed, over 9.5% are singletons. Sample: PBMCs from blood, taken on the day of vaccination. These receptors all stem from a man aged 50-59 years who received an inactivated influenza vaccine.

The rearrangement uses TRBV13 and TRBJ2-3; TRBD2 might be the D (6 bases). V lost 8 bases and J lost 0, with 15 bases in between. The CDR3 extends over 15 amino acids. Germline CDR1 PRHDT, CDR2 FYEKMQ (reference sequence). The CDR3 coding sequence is TGTGCCAGCGGGAGGACCGGATTCAGCACAGATACGCAGTATTTT. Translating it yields CASGRTGFSTDTQYF.

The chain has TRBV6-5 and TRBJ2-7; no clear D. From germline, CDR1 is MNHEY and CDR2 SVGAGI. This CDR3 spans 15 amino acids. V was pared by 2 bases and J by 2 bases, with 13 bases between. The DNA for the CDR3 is TGTGCCAGCAGTTACACACAAGGGAATACCTACGAGCAGTACTTC. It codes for CASSYTQGNTYEQYF.

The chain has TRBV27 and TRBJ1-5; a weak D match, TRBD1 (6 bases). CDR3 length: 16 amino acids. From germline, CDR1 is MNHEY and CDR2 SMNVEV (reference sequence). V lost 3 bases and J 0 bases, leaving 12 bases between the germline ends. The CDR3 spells CASSFGTPYSNQPQHF. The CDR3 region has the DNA TGTGCCAGCAGTTTTGGGACACCTTATAGCAATCAGCCCCAGCATTTT.

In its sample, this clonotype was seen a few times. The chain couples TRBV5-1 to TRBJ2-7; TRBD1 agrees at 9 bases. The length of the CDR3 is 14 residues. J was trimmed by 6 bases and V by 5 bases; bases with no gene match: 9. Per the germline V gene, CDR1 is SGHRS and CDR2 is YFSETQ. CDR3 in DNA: TGCGCCAGCAGTTGGGACAGGGAGTCGGGCGAGCAGTACTTC. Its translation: CASSWDRESGEQYF.

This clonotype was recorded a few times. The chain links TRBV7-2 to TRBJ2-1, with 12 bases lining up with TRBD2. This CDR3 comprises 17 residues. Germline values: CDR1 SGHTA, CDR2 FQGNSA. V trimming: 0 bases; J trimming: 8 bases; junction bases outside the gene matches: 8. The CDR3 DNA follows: TGTGCCAGCAGCTTAGCTGGACTAGCGGGGCCGATGTATGAGCAGTTCTTC. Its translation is CASSLAGLAGPMYEQFF.

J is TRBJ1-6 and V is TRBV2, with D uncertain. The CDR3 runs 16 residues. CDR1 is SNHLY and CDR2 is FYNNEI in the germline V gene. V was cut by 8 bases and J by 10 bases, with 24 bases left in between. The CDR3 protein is CASSYSGRLGASPLHF. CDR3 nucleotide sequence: TGTGCCAGCTCCTATTCAGGCCGATTGGGTGCATCACCCCTCCACTTT.

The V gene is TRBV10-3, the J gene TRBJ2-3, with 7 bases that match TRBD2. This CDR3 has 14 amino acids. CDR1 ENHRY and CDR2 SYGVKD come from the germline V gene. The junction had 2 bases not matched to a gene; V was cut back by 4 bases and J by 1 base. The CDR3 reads CAISALAGTDTQYF. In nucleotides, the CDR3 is TGTGCCATCAGTGCCCTAGCGGGCACAGATACGCAGTATTTT.

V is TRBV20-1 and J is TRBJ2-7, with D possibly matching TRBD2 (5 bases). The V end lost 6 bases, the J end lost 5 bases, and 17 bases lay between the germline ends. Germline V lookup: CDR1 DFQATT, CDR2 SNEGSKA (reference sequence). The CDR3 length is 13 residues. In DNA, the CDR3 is TGCAGTGCACCTAGCTTGGTTAAGCACGAGCAGTACTTC. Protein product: CSAPSLVKHEQYF.

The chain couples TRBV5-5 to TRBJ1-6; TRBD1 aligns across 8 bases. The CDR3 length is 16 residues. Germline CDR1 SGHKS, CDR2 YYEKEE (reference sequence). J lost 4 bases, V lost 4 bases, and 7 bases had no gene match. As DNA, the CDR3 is TGTGCCAGCAGCACCAAGGGACAGGTTTATAATTCACCCCTCCACTTT. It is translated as CASSTKGQVYNSPLHF.

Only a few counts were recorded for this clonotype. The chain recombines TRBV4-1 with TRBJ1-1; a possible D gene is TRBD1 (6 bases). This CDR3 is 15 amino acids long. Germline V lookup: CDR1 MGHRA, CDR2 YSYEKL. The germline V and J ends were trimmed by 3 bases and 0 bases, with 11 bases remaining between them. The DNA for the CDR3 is TGCGCCAGCAGCCAGGGGGGGCCAATGAACACTGAAGCTTTCTTT. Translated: CASSQGGPMNTEAFF.

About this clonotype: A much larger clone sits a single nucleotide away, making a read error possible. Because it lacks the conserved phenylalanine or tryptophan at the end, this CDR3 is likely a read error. The chain's CDR3 is CSARLVAGAVSYEQYL. The CDR3 nucleotides read TGCAGTGCTAGACTAGTAGCGGGAGCTGTGTCCTACGAGCAGTACTTA. The rearrangement joins TRBV20-1 to TRBJ2-7, with TRBD2 identical over 9 bases. Germline CDR1 DFQATT, CDR2 SNEGSKA (reference sequence). V lost 2 bases to trimming and J lost 1 base; unmatched junction nucleotides: 9. The CDR3 consists of 16 residues.

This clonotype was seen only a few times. For the CDR3, the DNA is TGTGCCAGCAGGGCCATACGATACACAGATACGCAGTATTTT. Its translation: CASRAIRYTDTQYF. This chain uses TRBV28 with TRBJ2-3; D uncertain. CDR1 is MDHEN and CDR2 is SYDVKM in the germline V gene. There are 14 residues in the CDR3. The germline V and J ends were trimmed by 6 bases and 2 bases, with 12 bases remaining between them.

The CDR3 loop is CSATRGDQPQHF. The CDR3 DNA reads TGCAGTGCAACGAGGGGGGATCAGCCCCAGCATTTT. The rearrangement uses TRBV20-1 and TRBJ1-5; the D gene is possibly TRBD1 (6 bases). V lost 6 bases and J lost 5, with 11 bases in between. CDR1 is DFQATT, CDR2 SNEGSKA, per germline (reference sequence). The CDR3 runs 12 residues.

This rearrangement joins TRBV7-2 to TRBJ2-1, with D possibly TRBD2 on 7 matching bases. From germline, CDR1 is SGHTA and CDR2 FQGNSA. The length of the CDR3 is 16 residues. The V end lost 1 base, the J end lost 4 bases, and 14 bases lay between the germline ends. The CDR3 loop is CASSLGGGGRYNEQFF. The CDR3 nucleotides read TGTGCCAGCAGCTTAGGGGGCGGGGGCCGGTACAATGAGCAGTTCTTC.

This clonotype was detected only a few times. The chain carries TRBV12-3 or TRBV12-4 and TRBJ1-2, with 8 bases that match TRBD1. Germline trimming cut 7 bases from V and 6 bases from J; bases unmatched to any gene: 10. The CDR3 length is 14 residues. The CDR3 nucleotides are TGTGCCAGCATCGAGGACAGGGTGGCGGATGGCTACACCTTC. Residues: CASIEDRVADGYTF.

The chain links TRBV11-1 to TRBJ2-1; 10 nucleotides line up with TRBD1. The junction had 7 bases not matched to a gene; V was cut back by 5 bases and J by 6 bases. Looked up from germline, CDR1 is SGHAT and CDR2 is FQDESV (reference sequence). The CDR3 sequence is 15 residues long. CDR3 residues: CASSPTGGIGNEQFF. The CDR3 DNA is TGTGCCAGCAGCCCGACAGGGGGCATAGGCAATGAGCAGTTCTTC. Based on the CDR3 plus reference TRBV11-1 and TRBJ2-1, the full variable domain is EAEVAQSPRYKITEKSQAVAFWCDPISGHATLYWYRQILGQGPELLVQFQDESVVDDSQLPKDRFSAERLKGVDSTLKIQPAELGDSAMYLCASSPTGGIGNEQFFGPGTRLTVL.

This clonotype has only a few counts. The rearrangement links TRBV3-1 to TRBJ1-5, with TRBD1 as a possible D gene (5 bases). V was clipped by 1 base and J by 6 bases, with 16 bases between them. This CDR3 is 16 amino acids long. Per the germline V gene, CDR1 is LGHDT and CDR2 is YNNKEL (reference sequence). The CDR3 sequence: CASSQGAQVMGQPQHF. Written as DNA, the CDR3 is TGTGCCAGCAGCCAAGGAGCACAGGTAATGGGTCAGCCCCAGCATTTT.

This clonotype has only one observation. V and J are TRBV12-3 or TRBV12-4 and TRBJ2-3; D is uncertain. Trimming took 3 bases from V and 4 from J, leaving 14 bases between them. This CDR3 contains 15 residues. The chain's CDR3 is CASSLLGNEPDTQYF. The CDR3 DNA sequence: TGTGCCAGCAGTTTGCTGGGGAATGAACCAGATACGCAGTATTTT.

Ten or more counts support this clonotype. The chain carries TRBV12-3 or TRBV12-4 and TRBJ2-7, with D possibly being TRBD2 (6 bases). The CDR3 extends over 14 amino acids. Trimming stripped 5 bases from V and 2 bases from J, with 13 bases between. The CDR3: CASSILAGTYEQYF. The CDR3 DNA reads TGTGCCAGCAGTATACTAGCAGGTACCTACGAGCAGTACTTC.

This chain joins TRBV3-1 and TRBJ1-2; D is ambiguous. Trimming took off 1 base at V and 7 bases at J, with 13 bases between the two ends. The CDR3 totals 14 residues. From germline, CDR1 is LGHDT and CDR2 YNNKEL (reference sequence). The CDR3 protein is CASSQGWTGSGYTF. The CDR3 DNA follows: TGTGCCAGCAGCCAAGGGTGGACTGGGAGTGGCTACACCTTC.

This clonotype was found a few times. CDR3 protein: CASSWGQGVSGANVLTF. The CDR3 nucleotides read TGCGCCAGCAGTTGGGGACAGGGTGTCTCTGGGGCCAACGTCCTGACTTTC. J is TRBJ2-6 and V is TRBV10-2; 9 bases agree with TRBD1. The junction had 5 bases not matched to a gene; V was cut back by 5 bases and J by 0 bases. The CDR3 is made up of 17 amino acids. Germline V gives CDR1 WSHSY, CDR2 SAAADI.

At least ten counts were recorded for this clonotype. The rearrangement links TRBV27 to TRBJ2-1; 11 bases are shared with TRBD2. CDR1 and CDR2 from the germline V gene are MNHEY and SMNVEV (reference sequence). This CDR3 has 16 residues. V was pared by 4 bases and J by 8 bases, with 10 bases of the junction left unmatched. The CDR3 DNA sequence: TGTGCCAGCAGTTCGCTAACTAGCGGGAGTGGAGATGAGCAGTTCTTC. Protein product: CASSSLTSGSGDEQFF.

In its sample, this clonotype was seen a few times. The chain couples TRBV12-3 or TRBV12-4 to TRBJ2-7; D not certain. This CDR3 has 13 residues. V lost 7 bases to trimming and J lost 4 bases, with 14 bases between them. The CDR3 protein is CASTLSLRYEQYF. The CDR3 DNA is TGTGCCAGCACCCTGTCGCTCCGTTACGAGCAGTACTTC.

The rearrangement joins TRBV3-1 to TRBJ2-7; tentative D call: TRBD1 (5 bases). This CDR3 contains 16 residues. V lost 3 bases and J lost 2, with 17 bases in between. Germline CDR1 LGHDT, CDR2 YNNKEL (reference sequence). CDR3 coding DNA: TGTGCCAGCAGCCACCACAGGCAAGGGGTCACCTACGAGCAGTACTTC. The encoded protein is CASSHHRQGVTYEQYF.

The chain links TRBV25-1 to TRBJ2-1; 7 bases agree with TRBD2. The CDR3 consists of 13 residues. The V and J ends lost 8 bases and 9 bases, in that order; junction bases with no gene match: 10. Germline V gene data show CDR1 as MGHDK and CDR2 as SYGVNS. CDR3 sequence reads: CASRLTSEGEQFF. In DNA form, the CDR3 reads TGTGCCAGCCGTTTAACTAGCGAGGGTGAGCAGTTCTTC.

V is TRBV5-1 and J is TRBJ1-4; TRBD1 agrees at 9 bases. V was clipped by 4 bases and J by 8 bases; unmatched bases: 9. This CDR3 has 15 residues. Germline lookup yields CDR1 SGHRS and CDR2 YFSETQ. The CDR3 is CASSGTGMESEKLFF. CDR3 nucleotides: TGCGCCAGCAGCGGGACAGGGATGGAGTCGGAAAAACTGTTTTTT.

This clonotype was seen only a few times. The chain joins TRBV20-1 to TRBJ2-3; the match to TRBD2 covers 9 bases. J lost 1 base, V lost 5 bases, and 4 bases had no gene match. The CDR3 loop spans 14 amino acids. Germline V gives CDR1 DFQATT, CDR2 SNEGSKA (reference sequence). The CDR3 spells CSAERGDGTDTQYF. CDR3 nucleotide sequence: TGCAGTGCTGAGCGGGGGGACGGCACAGATACGCAGTATTTT.

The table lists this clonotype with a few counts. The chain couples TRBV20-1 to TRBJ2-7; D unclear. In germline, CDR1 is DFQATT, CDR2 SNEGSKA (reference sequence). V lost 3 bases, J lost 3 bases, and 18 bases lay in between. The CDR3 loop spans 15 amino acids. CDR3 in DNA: TGCAGTGCTAGTTCTCCTGACTCAGCCAGCTACGAGCAGTACTTC. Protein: CSASSPDSASYEQYF.